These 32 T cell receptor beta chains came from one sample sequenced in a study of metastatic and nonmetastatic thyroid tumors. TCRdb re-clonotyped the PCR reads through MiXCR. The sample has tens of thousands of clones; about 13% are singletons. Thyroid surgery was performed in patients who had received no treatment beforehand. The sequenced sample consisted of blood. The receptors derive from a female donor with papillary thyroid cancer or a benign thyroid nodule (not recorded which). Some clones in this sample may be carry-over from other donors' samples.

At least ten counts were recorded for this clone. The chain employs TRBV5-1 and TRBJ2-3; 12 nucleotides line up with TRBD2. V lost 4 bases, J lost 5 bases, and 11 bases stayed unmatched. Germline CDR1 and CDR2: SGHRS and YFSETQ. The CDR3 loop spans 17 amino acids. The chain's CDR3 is CASSPLRLAGVGDTQYF. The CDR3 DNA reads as TGCGCCAGCAGCCCCCTAAGACTAGCGGGAGTTGGAGATACGCAGTATTTT.

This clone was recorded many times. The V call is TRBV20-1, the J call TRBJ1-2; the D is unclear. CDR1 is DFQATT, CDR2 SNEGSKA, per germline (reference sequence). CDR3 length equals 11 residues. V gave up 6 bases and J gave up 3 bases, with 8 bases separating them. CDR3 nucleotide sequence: TGCAGTGCCTCGCTTGACTATGGCTACACCTTC. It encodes CSASLDYGYTF.

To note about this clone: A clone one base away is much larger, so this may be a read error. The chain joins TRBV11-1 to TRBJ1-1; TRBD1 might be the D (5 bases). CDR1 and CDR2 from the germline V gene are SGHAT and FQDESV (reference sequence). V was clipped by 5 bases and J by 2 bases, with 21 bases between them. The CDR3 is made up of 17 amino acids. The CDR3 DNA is TGTGCCAGCAGCCCCCGGGTGTGTGGGGCTACCAACACTGAAGCTTTCTTT. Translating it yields CASSPRVCGATNTEAFF.

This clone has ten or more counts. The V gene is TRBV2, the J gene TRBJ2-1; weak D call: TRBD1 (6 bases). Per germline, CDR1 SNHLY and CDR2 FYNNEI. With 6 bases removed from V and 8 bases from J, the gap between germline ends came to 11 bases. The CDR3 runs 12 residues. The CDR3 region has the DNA TGTGCCAGCAGCGCGACAGGACATGAGCAGTTCTTC. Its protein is CASSATGHEQFF.

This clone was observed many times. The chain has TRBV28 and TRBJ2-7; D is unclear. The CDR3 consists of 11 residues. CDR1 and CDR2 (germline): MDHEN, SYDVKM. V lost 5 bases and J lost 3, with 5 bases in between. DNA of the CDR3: TGTGCCAGCAGTCGACGCTACGAGCAGTACTTC. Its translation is CASSRRYEQYF.

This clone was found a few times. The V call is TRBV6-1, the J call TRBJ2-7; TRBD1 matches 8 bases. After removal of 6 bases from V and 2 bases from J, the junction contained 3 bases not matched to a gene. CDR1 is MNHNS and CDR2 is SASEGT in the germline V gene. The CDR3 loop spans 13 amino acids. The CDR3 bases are TGTGCCAGCAGGGAACAGGGGGCCTACGAGCAGTACTTC. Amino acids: CASREQGAYEQYF.

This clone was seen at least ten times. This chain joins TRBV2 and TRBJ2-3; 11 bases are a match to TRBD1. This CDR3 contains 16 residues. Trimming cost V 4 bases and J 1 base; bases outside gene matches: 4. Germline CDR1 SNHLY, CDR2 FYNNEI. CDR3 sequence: CASSAGQGAGTDTQYF. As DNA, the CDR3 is TGTGCCAGCAGTGCCGGACAGGGGGCGGGCACAGATACGCAGTATTTT.

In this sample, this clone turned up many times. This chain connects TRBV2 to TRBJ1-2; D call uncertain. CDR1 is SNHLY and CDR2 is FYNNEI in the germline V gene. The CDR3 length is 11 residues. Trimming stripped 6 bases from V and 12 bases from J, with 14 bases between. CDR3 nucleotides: TGTGCCAGCAGAGGTAAAGTCGAGCACACCTTC. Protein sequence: CASRGKVEHTF. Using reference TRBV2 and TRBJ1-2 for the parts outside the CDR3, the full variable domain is EPEVTQTPSHQVTQMGQEVILRCVPISNHLYFYWYRQILGQKVEFLVSFYNNEISEKSEIFDDQFSVERPDGSNFTLKIRSTKLEDSAMYFCASRGKVEHTFGSGTRLTVV.

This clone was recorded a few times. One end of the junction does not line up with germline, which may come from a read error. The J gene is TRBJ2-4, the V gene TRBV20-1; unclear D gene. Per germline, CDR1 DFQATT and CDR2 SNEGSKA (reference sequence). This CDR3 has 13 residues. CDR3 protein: CSARRADENIRYF. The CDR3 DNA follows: TGCAGTGCTAGAAGAGCAGACGAAAACATTCGGTACTTC.

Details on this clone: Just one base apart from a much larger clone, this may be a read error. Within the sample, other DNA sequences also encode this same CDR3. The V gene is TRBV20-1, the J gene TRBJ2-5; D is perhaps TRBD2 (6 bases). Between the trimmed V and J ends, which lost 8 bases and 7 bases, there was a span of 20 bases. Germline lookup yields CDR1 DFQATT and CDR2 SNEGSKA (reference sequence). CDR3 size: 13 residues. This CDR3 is CSSRLVGRGTQYF. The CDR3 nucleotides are TGCAGTTCCCGACTAGTCGGTCGTGGGACCCAGTACTTC.

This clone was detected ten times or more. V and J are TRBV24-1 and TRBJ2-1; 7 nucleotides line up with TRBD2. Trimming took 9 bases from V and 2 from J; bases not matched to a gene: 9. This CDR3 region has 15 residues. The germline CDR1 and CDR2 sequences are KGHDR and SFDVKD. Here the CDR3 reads CATQTRGVAYNEQFF. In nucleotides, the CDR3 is TGTGCCACCCAAACCCGGGGGGTAGCCTACAATGAGCAGTTCTTC.

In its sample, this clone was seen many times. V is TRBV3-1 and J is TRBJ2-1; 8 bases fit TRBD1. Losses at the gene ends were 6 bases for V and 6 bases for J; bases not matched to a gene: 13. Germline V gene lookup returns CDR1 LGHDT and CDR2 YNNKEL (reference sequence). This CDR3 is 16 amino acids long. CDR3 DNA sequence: TGTGCCAGCAGGCAAATGGGGACAGGTCCTATCAATGAGCAGTTCTTC. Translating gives CASRQMGTGPINEQFF.

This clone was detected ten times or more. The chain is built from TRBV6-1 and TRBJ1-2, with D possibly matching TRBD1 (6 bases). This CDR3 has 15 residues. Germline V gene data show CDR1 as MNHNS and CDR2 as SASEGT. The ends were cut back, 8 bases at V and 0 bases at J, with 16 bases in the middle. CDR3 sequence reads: CASSRRGVANYGYTF. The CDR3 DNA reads TGTGCCAGCTCCCGAAGGGGGGTGGCTAACTATGGCTACACCTTC.

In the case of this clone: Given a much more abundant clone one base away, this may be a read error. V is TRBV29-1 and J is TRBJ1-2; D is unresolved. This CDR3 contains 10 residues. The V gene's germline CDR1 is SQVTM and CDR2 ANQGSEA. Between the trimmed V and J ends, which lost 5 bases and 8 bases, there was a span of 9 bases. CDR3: CSVTDEGYTF. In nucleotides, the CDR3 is TGCAGCGTTACCGACGAAGGCTACACCTTC.

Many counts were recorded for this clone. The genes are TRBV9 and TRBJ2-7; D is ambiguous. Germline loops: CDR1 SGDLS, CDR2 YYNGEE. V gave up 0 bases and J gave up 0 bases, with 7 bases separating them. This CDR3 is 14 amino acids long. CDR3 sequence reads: CASSVGSGSYEQYF. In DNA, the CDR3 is TGTGCCAGCAGCGTAGGGAGTGGCTCCTACGAGCAGTACTTC.

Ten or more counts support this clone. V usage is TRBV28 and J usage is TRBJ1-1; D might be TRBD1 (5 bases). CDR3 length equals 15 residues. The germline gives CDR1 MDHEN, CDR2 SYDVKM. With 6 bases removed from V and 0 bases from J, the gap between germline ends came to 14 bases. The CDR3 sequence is CASRLGGLMNTEAFF. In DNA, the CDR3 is TGTGCCAGCAGACTCGGGGGACTTATGAACACTGAAGCTTTCTTT. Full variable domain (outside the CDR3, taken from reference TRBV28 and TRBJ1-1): DVKVTQSSRYLVKRTGEKVFLECVQDMDHENMFWYRQDPGLGLRLIYFSYDVKMKEKGDIPEGYSVSREKKERFSLILESASTNQTSMYLCASRLGGLMNTEAFFGQGTRLTVV.

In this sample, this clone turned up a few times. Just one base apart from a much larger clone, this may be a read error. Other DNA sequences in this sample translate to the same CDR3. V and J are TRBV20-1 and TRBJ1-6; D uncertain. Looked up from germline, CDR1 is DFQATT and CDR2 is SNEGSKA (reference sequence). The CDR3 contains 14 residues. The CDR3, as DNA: TGCAGTGCATCCACGCTATCGGGGAATTCGCCCCTCCACTTT. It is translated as CSASTLSGNSPLHF.

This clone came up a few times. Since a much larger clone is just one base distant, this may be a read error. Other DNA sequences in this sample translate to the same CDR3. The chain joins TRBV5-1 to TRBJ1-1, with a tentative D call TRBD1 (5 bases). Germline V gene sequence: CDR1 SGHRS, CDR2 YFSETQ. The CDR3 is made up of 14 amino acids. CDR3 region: CASSPDGGNTEAFF. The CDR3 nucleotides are TGCGCCAGCAGTCCCGACGGGGGGAACACTGAGGCTTTCTTT.

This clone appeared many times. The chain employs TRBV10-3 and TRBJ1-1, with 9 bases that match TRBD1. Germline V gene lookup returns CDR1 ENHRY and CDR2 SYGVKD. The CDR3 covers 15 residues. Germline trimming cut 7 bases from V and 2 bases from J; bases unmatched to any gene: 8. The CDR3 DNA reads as TGTGCCATCAATAAGGGACAGGGCACCAACACTGAAGCTTTCTTT. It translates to CAINKGQGTNTEAFF.

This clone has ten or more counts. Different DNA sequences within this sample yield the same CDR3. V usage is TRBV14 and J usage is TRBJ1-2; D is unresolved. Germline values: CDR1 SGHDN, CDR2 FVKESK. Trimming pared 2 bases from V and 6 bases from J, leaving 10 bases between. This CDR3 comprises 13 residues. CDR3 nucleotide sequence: TGTGCCAGCAGCCAATCCGGGTGGAATGGCTACACCTTC. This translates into CASSQSGWNGYTF.

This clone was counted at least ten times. The CDR3 spells CASSPRDSSTDTQYF. CDR3 sequence (DNA): TGCGCCAGCAGCCCCCGGGACTCTAGCACAGATACGCAGTATTTT. The V and J genes are TRBV4-1 and TRBJ2-3, with a weak D call TRBD2 (6 bases). Germline V gene lookup returns CDR1 MGHRA and CDR2 YSYEKL. Deletions cut 4 bases from V and 0 bases from J, with 11 bases between. The CDR3 consists of 15 residues.

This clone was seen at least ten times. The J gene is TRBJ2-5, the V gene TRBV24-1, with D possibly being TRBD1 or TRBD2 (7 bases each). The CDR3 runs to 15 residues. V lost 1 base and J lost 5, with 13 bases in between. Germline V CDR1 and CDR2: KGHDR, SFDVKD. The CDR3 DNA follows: TGTGCCACCAGTGATTTAAGGGGGCGGGGGGAGACCCAGTACTTC. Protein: CATSDLRGRGETQYF.

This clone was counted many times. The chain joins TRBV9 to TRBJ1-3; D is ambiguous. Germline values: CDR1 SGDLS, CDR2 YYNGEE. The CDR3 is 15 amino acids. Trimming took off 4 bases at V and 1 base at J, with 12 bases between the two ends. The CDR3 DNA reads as TGTGCCAGCAGCACCTCGACAATTTCTGGAAACACCATATATTTT. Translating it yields CASSTSTISGNTIYF.

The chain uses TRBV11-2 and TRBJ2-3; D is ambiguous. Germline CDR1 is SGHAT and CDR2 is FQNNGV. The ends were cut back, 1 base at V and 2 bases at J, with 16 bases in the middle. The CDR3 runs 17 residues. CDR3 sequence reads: CASSLALFPGVTDTQYF. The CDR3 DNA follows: TGTGCCAGCAGCTTAGCTCTGTTCCCAGGTGTCACAGATACGCAGTATTTT.

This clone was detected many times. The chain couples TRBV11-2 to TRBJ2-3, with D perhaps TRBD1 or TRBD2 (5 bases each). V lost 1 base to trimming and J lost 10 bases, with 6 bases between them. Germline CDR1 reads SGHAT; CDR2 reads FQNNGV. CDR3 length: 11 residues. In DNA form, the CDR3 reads TGTGCCAGCAGCTTAGGAGGGGCGCAGTATTTT. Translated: CASSLGGAQYF.

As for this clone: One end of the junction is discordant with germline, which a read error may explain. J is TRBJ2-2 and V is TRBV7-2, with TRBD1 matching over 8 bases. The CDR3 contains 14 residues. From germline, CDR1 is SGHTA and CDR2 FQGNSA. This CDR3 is CANSARTGTGELFF. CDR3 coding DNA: TGTGCCAACAGCGCCAGGACAGGGACCGGTGAGCTGTTTTTT.

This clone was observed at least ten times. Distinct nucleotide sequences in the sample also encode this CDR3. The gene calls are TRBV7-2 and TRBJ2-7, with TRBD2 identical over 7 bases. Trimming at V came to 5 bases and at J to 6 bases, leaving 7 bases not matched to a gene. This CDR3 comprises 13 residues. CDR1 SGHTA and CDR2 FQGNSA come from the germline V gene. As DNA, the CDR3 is TGTGCCAGCAGCCCCCGTAGACTAGCCGAGCAGTACTTC. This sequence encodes CASSPRRLAEQYF.

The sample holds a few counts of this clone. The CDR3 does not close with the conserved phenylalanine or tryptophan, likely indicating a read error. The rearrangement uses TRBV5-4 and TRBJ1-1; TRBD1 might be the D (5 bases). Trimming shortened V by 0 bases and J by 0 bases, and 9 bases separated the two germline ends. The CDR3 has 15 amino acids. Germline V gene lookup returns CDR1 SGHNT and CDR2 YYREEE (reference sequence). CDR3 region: CASSLEAGLNTEAFL. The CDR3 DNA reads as TGTGCCAGCAGCTTGGAGGCAGGGTTGAACACTGAAGCTTTCCTT.

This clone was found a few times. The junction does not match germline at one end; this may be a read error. The CDR3 is CAISYASPGRLAGEHYF. The DNA for the CDR3 is TGTGCCATCAGTTACGCCTCCCCAGGTAGACTAGCGGGCGAGCACTACTTC. V is TRBV6-6 and J is TRBJ2-7, with TRBD2 identical over 10 bases. Germline V gene data show CDR1 as MNHNY and CDR2 as SVGAGI (reference sequence). The CDR3 is 17 amino acids.

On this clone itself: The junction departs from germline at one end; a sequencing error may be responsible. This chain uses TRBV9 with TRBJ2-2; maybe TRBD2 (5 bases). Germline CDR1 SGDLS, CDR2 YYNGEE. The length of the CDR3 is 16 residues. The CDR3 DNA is TGTGCCAGCAGCTTAGGGCGGGTCGGGCACACCGTGGAGCTGTTTTTT. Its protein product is CASSLGRVGHTVELFF.

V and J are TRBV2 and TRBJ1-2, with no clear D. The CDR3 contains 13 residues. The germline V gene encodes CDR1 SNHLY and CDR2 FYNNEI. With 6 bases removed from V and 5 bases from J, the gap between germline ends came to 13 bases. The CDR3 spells CASSHGPKYGYTF. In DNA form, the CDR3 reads TGTGCCAGCAGCCACGGACCGAAATATGGCTACACCTTC.

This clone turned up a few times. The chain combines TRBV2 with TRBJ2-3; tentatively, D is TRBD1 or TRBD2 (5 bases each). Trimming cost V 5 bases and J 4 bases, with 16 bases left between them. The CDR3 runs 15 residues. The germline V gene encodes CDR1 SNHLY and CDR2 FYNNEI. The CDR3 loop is CASSRDGTVADTQYF. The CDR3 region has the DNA TGTGCCAGCAGTCGGGACGGGACCGTCGCAGATACGCAGTATTTT. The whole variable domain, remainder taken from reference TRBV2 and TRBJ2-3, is EPEVTQTPSHQVTQMGQEVILRCVPISNHLYFYWYRQILGQKVEFLVSFYNNEISEKSEIFDDQFSVERPDGSNFTLKIRSTKLEDSAMYFCASSRDGTVADTQYFGPGTRLTVL.